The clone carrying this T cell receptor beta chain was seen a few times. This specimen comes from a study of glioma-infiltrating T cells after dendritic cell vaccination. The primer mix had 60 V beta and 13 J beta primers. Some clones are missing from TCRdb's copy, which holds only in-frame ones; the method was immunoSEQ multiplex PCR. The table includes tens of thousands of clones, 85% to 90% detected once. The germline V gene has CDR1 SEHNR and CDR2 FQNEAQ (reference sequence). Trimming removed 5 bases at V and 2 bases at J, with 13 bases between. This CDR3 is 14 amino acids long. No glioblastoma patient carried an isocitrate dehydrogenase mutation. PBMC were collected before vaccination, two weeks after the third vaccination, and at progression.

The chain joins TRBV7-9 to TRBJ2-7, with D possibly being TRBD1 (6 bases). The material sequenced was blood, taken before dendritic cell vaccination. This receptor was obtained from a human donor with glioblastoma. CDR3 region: CASSPRTAPYEQYF. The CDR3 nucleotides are TGTGCCAGCAGCCCCCGGACAGCCCCCTACGAGCAGTACTTC. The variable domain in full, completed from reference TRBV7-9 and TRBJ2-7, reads DTGVSQNPRHKITKRGQNVTFRCDPISEHNRLYWYRQTLGQGPEFLTYFQNEAQLEKSRLLSDRFSAERPKGSFSTLEIQRTEQGDSAMYLCASSPRTAPYEQYFGPGTRLTVT.